This T cell receptor (beta chain) emerged from a study of CD8 T cells in ankylosing spondylitis. This clonotype has ten or more counts. Antigen: not known. V shed 4 bases, J shed 10 bases, and the junction held 13 bases outside the gene matches. The length of the CDR3 is 14 residues. Germline V gene sequence: CDR1 LGHDT, CDR2 YNNKEL (reference sequence). Points from the study as a whole: Disease-linked clones were found to be CD8+ and relatively rare in peripheral blood. A number of the motif variants had already been described in reactive arthritis synovial fluid and blood.

Using quantitative 5'-RACE with molecular barcodes, the authors made TCR beta libraries. TCRdb reanalysed the 5' RACE reads using MiXCR and keeps one entry per CDR3 protein. The repertoire includes over 100,000 distinct CDR3 sequences, around 7% of them detected once, and 12% sits in the top ten. Sequenced material: blood, either unsorted or a sorted T cell fraction (not recorded which). The V and J genes are TRBV3-1 and TRBJ2-7; the match to TRBD2 covers 7 bases. The source is a male donor with ankylosing spondylitis or in good health (not recorded which). CDR3 residues: CASSPGTTRLDQYF. The CDR3 DNA follows: TGTGCCAGCAGCCCCGGGACTACGCGATTGGATCAGTACTTC.